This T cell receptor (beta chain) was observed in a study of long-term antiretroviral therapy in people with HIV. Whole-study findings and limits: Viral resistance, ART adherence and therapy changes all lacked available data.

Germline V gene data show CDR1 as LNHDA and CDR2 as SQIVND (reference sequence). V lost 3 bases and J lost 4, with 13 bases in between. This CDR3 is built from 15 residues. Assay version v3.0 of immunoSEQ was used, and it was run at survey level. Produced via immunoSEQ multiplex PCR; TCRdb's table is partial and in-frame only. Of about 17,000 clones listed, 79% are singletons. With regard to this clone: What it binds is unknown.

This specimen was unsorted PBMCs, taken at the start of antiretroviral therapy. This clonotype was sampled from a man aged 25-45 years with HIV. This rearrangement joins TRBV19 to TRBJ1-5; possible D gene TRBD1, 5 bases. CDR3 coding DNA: TGTGCCAGTAGTATTAACGTCGGGGGAAATCAGCCCCAGCATTTT. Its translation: CASSINVGGNQPQHF. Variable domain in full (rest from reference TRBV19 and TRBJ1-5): DGGITQSPKYLFRKEGQNVTLSCEQNLNHDAMYWYRQDPGQGLRLIYYSQIVNDFQKGDIAEGYSVSREKKESFPLTVTSAQKNPTAFYLCASSINVGGNQPQHFGDGTRLSIL.